Presented here are 25 T cell receptor beta chains from one specimen sequenced in a study of blood T cell repertoires in COVID-19. Method: immunoSEQ multiplex PCR; TCRdb's copy keeps in-frame clones and lacks some. The sample comprises around 250,000 clones, around 85% of which are singletons, and 5.5% to 8% rests with the top ten. The specimen was peripheral blood. These receptors originate from a man aged 60-69 years with acute or convalescent COVID-19.

The J gene is TRBJ2-3, the V gene TRBV7-2; TRBD1 matches 7 bases. Per the germline V gene, CDR1 is SGHTA and CDR2 is FQGNSA. The CDR3 runs to 14 residues. V gave up 3 bases and J gave up 1 base; unmatched junction bases: 1. The DNA of the CDR3 is TGTGCCAGCAGCTTTGACAGGGGCACAGATACGCAGTATTTT. Amino acid sequence: CASSFDRGTDTQYF.

V is TRBV6-5 and J is TRBJ2-1, with a tentative D call TRBD1 (6 bases). Germline CDR1 reads MNHEY; CDR2 reads SVGAGI. The V end lost 8 bases, the J end lost 6 bases, and 11 bases lay between the germline ends. The CDR3 is 12 residues long. CDR3 in DNA: TGTGCCAGCCATACAGGGTTCAATGAGCAGTTCTTC. It encodes CASHTGFNEQFF.

This chain connects TRBV9 to TRBJ2-7, with 8 bases that match TRBD2. The CDR3 extends over 15 amino acids. Germline V lookup: CDR1 SGDLS, CDR2 YYNGEE. V lost 4 bases and J lost 0; bases outside the gene matches: 6. CDR3 region: CASSFGLAASYEQYF. The CDR3 nucleotides are TGTGCCAGCAGCTTTGGACTAGCTGCCTCCTACGAGCAGTACTTC.

The V gene is TRBV11-1, the J gene TRBJ2-7; D gene unclear. The CDR3 sequence is 16 residues long. The V end was cut by 8 bases, the J end by 1 base, with 21 bases between. CDR1 SGHAT and CDR2 FQDESV come from the germline V gene (reference sequence). The DNA of the CDR3 is TGTGCCAGCGCTATATCGAGAGGCCCAGCGTCCTACGAGCAGTACTTC. Translating it yields CASAISRGPASYEQYF.

The chain combines TRBV4-1 with TRBJ2-1; 11 bases align to TRBD1. This CDR3 spans 18 amino acids. Unmatched junction bases numbered 10, after V lost 0 bases and J lost 6 bases. Germline CDR1 reads MGHRA; CDR2 reads YSYEKL. CDR3 region: CASSQENESGTGGNEQFF. The CDR3 DNA reads TGCGCCAGCAGCCAAGAAAACGAATCCGGGACAGGGGGCAATGAGCAGTTCTTC.

The chain combines TRBV5-4 with TRBJ2-1; a weak D match, TRBD1 (6 bases). The CDR3 extends over 15 amino acids. Trimming took off 6 bases at V and 7 bases at J, with 20 bases between the two ends. Germline lookup yields CDR1 SGHNT and CDR2 YYREEE (reference sequence). CDR3 sequence reads: CASTGESRQVNEQFF. CDR3 coding DNA: TGTGCCAGCACCGGAGAGAGTCGACAGGTGAATGAGCAGTTCTTC.

This clone was seen a few times. This chain uses TRBV30 with TRBJ1-1, with D unresolved. V dropped 5 bases and J dropped 2 bases, with 6 bases sitting between them. Germline V gene sequence: CDR1 GTSNPN, CDR2 SVGIG (reference sequence). This CDR3 region has 11 residues. The CDR3 DNA sequence: TGTGCCTGGGATCAAAACACTGAAGCTTTCTTT. Its protein product is CAWDQNTEAFF. The whole variable domain, filled in from reference TRBV30 and TRBJ1-1, reads SQTIHQWPATLVQPVGSPLSLECTVEGTSNPNLYWYRQAAGRGLQLLFYSVGIGQISSEVPQNLSASRPQDRQFILSSKKLLLSDSGFYLCAWDQNTEAFFGQGTRLTVV.

The chain is built from TRBV28 and TRBJ1-2; no clear D gene. Germline-derived CDR1 and CDR2 are MDHEN and SYDVKM. The CDR3 totals 13 residues. Deletions cut 5 bases from V and 7 bases from J, with 14 bases between. The CDR3 bases are TGTGCCAGCAGTGCGGGGTCATGGGCTGGCTACACCTTC. Its protein product is CASSAGSWAGYTF.

CDR3 amino acids: CASSDSGSVGTGELFF. In nucleotides, the CDR3 is TGTGCCAGCAGCGATAGCGGGAGCGTGGGCACCGGGGAGCTGTTTTTT. The chain recombines TRBV5-6 with TRBJ2-2; 9 bases line up with TRBD2. The germline gives CDR1 SGHDT, CDR2 YYEEEE. This CDR3 contains 16 residues. V lost 4 bases to trimming and J lost 4 bases; unmatched junction nucleotides: 8.

This clone was seen a handful of times. The rearrangement uses TRBV4-1 and TRBJ1-2; no firm D call. There are 14 residues in the CDR3. V lost 5 bases to trimming and J lost 4 bases, with 14 bases between them. Germline V gene lookup returns CDR1 MGHRA and CDR2 YSYEKL. The CDR3 region is CASSIRQLGYGYTF. In DNA, the CDR3 is TGCGCCAGCAGCATCAGGCAGCTTGGCTATGGCTACACCTTC.

V gene TRBV5-1 combines with J gene TRBJ2-7; D may be TRBD1 (5 bases). Trimming shortened V by 4 bases and J by 0 bases, and 17 bases separated the two germline ends. The CDR3 contains 16 residues. CDR1 is SGHRS, CDR2 YFSETQ, per germline. The CDR3 sequence: CASSPAGQGVSYEQYF. CDR3 nucleotide sequence: TGCGCCAGCAGCCCGGCCGGGCAGGGCGTCTCCTACGAGCAGTACTTC.

The genes are TRBV27 and TRBJ2-3; the match to TRBD2 covers 13 bases. Per germline, CDR1 MNHEY and CDR2 SMNVEV (reference sequence). This CDR3 comprises 17 residues. Trimming cost V 7 bases and J 3 bases; bases outside gene matches: 10. CDR3 protein: CASNRPGLAGLTDTQYF. DNA for the CDR3: TGTGCCAGCAACCGACCGGGACTAGCGGGACTGACAGATACGCAGTATTTT.

The chain employs TRBV28 and TRBJ1-5, with D possibly TRBD1 on 6 matching bases. The germline CDR1 and CDR2 sequences are MDHEN and SYDVKM. The CDR3 totals 16 residues. The V end was cut by 8 bases, the J end by 0 bases, with 17 bases between. The CDR3 DNA reads TGTGCCAGCGATCCCCAGACGGGACATAGCAATCAGCCCCAGCATTTT. Its translation: CASDPQTGHSNQPQHF.

This sequence joins TRBV28 and TRBJ2-7; 9 bases are shared with TRBD1. The V and J ends lost 6 bases and 1 base, in that order; junction bases with no gene match: 10. Per germline, CDR1 MDHEN and CDR2 SYDVKM. The CDR3 has 16 residues. Here the CDR3 reads CASSDPGTGISYEQYF. Here the CDR3 DNA reads TGTGCCAGCAGCGACCCCGGGACAGGGATATCCTACGAGCAGTACTTC.

The chain carries TRBV7-6 and TRBJ2-3; TRBD2 matches at 10 bases. With V trimmed by 2 bases and J by 5 bases, 7 bases remained unmatched. The length of the CDR3 is 16 residues. In germline, CDR1 is SGHVS, CDR2 FNYEAQ. The CDR3 nucleotides are TGTGCCAGCAGCTTAAGTAGCGGGAGGCGGGAAGATACGCAGTATTTT. Protein sequence: CASSLSSGRREDTQYF.

The chain employs TRBV2 and TRBJ1-5, with no clear D. Trimming shortened V by 6 bases and J by 0 bases, and 9 bases separated the two germline ends. This CDR3 region has 14 residues. Germline CDR1 and CDR2: SNHLY and FYNNEI. The chain's CDR3 is CASRAVYSNQPQHF. DNA of the CDR3: TGTGCCAGCAGAGCGGTTTATAGCAATCAGCCCCAGCATTTT.

Comment on this clone: One end of the junction varies from germline; a read error may be responsible. The rearrangement joins TRBV7-7 to TRBJ2-5; TRBD1 aligns across 12 bases. CDR1 and CDR2 from the germline V gene are SSHAT and FNYEAQ (reference sequence). This CDR3 spans 16 amino acids. Here the CDR3 reads CASSLAGTGGGETQYF. The CDR3 DNA sequence: TGTGCTAGCAGCTTAGCGGGGACAGGGGGCGGAGAGACCCAGTACTTC.

CDR3 in amino acids: CASSLTGRTYGYTF. CDR3 coding DNA: TGTGCCAGCAGCTTGACAGGGAGGACCTATGGCTACACCTTC. J is TRBJ1-2 and V is TRBV7-8; TRBD1 agrees at 7 bases. This CDR3 comprises 14 residues. CDR1 is SGHVS, CDR2 FQNEAQ, per germline. The trim removed 3 bases at V and 4 bases at J, leaving 5 bases unmatched. Looking up the rest from reference TRBV7-8 and TRBJ1-2 gives the full variable domain: GAGVSQSPRYKVAKRGQDVALRCDPISGHVSLFWYQQALGQGPEFLTYFQNEAQLDKSGLPSDRFFAERPEGSVSTLKIQRTQQEDSAVYLCASSLTGRTYGYTFGSGTRLTVV.

The J gene is TRBJ2-1, the V gene TRBV11-3; D is undetermined. The CDR3 runs 15 residues. V was pared by 5 bases and J by 4 bases, with 15 bases between. Germline CDR1 SGHNT, CDR2 YENEEA. The CDR3, as DNA: TGTGCCAGCAGCCCGCGAACGGGTCCGTACAATGAGCAGTTCTTC. Its protein product is CASSPRTGPYNEQFF. Full variable domain (remainder filled in from reference TRBV11-3 and TRBJ2-1): EAGVVQSPRYKIIEKKQPVAFWCNPISGHNTLYWYLQNLGQGPELLIRYENEEAVDDSQLPKDRFSAERLKGVDSTLKIQPAELGDSAVYLCASSPRTGPYNEQFFGPGTRLTVL.

A note on this clone: The junction departs from germline at one end; a sequencing error may be responsible. The chain links TRBV11-3 to TRBJ2-1; D call uncertain. CDR3 length equals 14 residues. The germline CDR1 and CDR2 sequences are SGHNT and YENEEA. Written as DNA, the CDR3 is TGTGCCAGCAGCCTAGAAACACGTTACAATGAGCAGTTCTTC. This gives the protein CASSLETRYNEQFF. The variable domain in full, with the rest retrieved from reference TRBV11-3 and TRBJ2-1, is EAGVVQSPRYKIIEKKQPVAFWCNPISGHNTLYWYLQNLGQGPELLIRYENEEAVDDSQLPKDRFSAERLKGVDSTLKIQPAELGDSAVYLCASSLETRYNEQFFGPGTRLTVL.

V gene TRBV11-2 combines with J gene TRBJ2-1; possibly TRBD1 for D (6 bases). Germline values: CDR1 SGHAT, CDR2 FQNNGV. The CDR3 has 16 amino acids. V was trimmed by 5 bases and J by 5 bases, leaving 19 bases between them. The CDR3 sequence is CASSPRPAGVNNEQFF. The CDR3 bases are TGTGCCAGCAGCCCCCGCCCGGCAGGGGTTAACAATGAGCAGTTCTTC.

This chain connects TRBV12-3 or TRBV12-4 to TRBJ1-1; 7 nucleotides align to TRBD1. V dropped 6 bases and J dropped 1; count of bases not matched to a gene: 2. The CDR3 covers 13 residues. The CDR3: CASSWTGNTEAFF. The CDR3 coding sequence is TGTGCCAGCAGCTGGACAGGGAACACTGAAGCTTTCTTT.

V is TRBV30 and J is TRBJ1-2; TRBD1 aligns across 8 bases. The CDR3 extends over 15 amino acids. Germline values: CDR1 GTSNPN, CDR2 SVGIG (reference sequence). V lost 4 bases and J lost 2; bases outside the gene matches: 9. CDR3 sequence reads: CAWTPDREPNYGYTF. CDR3 bases: TGTGCCTGGACTCCGGACAGGGAACCCAACTATGGCTACACCTTC.

The chain employs TRBV28 and TRBJ2-7, with 9 positions matching TRBD1. With 8 bases clipped from V and 2 bases from J, the junction kept 4 bases outside the gene matches. Germline values: CDR1 MDHEN, CDR2 SYDVKM. This CDR3 spans 13 amino acids. CDR3 region: CASGGQGPYEQYF. As DNA, the CDR3 is TGTGCCAGCGGGGGACAGGGTCCCTACGAGCAGTACTTC.

The genes are TRBV7-8 and TRBJ2-7; D is ambiguous. V was clipped by 5 bases and J by 6 bases, with 8 bases between them. The CDR3 contains 11 residues. The germline V gene encodes CDR1 SGHVS and CDR2 FQNEAQ. As DNA, the CDR3 is TGTGCCAGCAGCCCCGGTATCGAGCAGTACTTC. Amino acids: CASSPGIEQYF. Full variable domain (missing parts from reference TRBV7-8 and TRBJ2-7): GAGVSQSPRYKVAKRGQDVALRCDPISGHVSLFWYQQALGQGPEFLTYFQNEAQLDKSGLPSDRFFAERPEGSVSTLKIQRTQQEDSAVYLCASSPGIEQYFGPGTRLTVT.